One sample yielded the 13 T cell receptor beta chains listed below, sequenced in a study of blood T cell repertoires in COVID-19. Data came from immunoSEQ multiplex PCR; TCRdb stores just in-frame clones and leaves some out. This sample has 150,000 to 200,000 clones, with around 83% found just once. Sequencing was done on a sample of peripheral blood. The receptors here all came from a woman aged 25-40 years with active or convalescent COVID-19.

V usage is TRBV2 and J usage is TRBJ1-2; 8 positions match TRBD1. J gave up 5 bases and V 7 bases, and 12 bases lay outside the gene matches. Germline loops: CDR1 SNHLY, CDR2 FYNNEI. The CDR3 is 15 residues long. The CDR3: CASTSRQGIGYGYTF. CDR3 nucleotides: TGTGCCAGCACCTCGCGACAGGGGATAGGATATGGCTACACCTTC.

This chain uses TRBV19 with TRBJ1-2; D ambiguous. This CDR3 is built from 13 residues. Germline loops: CDR1 LNHDA, CDR2 SQIVND (reference sequence). V lost 3 bases and J lost 6, with 11 bases in between. In nucleotides, the CDR3 is TGTGCCAGTAGTATTTTGGCGAGGGATGGCTACACCTTC. It codes for CASSILARDGYTF.

As regards this clone: A read error may produce the germline difference seen at one junction end. This sequence joins TRBV7-7 and TRBJ2-7, with 9 nucleotides matching TRBD2. Germline loops: CDR1 SSHAT, CDR2 FNYEAQ (reference sequence). The CDR3 is made up of 15 amino acids. CDR3 sequence: CASSPTSGFSYEQYF. As DNA, the CDR3 is TGTGCTAGCAGTCCTACTAGCGGGTTTTCCTACGAGCAGTACTTC.

V usage is TRBV27 and J usage is TRBJ1-1; D is unclear. Deletions cut 4 bases from V and 7 bases from J, with 16 bases between. Germline V gene lookup returns CDR1 MNHEY and CDR2 SMNVEV (reference sequence). The CDR3 spans 14 residues. CDR3 protein: CASSSSGRLGEAFF. CDR3 coding DNA: TGTGCCAGCAGTTCCTCCGGGAGATTAGGTGAAGCTTTCTTT.

The CDR3 loop reads CASLKPSYEQYF. The CDR3 bases are TGTGCCAGCCTGAAGCCCTCCTACGAGCAGTACTTC. The chain couples TRBV6-5 to TRBJ2-7; D gene uncertain. The CDR3 is made up of 12 amino acids. CDR1 is MNHEY and CDR2 is SVGAGI in the germline V gene. Trimming took 8 bases from V and 0 from J, leaving 8 bases between them.

This clone was counted once. The genes are TRBV18 and TRBJ1-2; TRBD1 is a possible D gene (5 bases). Germline-derived CDR1 and CDR2 are KGHSH and LQKENI. The CDR3 contains 12 residues. Trimming removed 5 bases at V and 4 bases at J, with 8 bases between. DNA of the CDR3: TGTGCCAGCTCATCCGGGGGCTATGGCTACACCTTC. Residues: CASSSGGYGYTF.

The chain employs TRBV13 and TRBJ1-2, with unresolved D. V lost 5 bases, J lost 1 base, and 5 bases lay in between. This CDR3 has 12 residues. Germline-derived CDR1 and CDR2 are PRHDT and FYEKMQ (reference sequence). CDR3 bases: TGTGCCAGCAGCACCGGTAACTATGGCTACACCTTC. This codes for CASSTGNYGYTF.

This chain joins TRBV5-1 and TRBJ2-7; 7 bases agree with TRBD2. The trim removed 0 bases at V and 5 bases at J, leaving 5 bases unmatched. Germline-derived CDR1 and CDR2 are SGHRS and YFSETQ. The CDR3 runs 14 residues. In DNA, the CDR3 is TGCGCCAGCAGCTTGGGAGGGAGGGTAAACGAGCAGTACTTC. Translating gives CASSLGGRVNEQYF.

The gene calls are TRBV27 and TRBJ2-2; 10 positions agree with TRBD1. V dropped 0 bases and J dropped 6; count of bases not matched to a gene: 7. The CDR3 is 17 amino acids. Germline loops: CDR1 MNHEY, CDR2 SMNVEV (reference sequence). The DNA for the CDR3 is TGTGCCAGCAGTTTATCGCAGGACAGGGGGGTACCCGGGGAGCTGTTTTTT. It is translated as CASSLSQDRGVPGELFF.

V is TRBV5-8 and J is TRBJ1-4; D perhaps matches TRBD1 (5 bases). This CDR3 has 16 residues. Germline V gene sequence: CDR1 SGHTS, CDR2 YDEGEE. Trimming removed 0 bases from V and 1 base from J, with 10 bases in between. The DNA of the CDR3 is TGTGCCAGCAGCTTGGGACAGATAAAAACTAATGAAAAACTGTTTTTT. Encoded protein: CASSLGQIKTNEKLFF.

The V and J genes are TRBV7-6 and TRBJ2-5, with 8 nucleotides matching TRBD1. This CDR3 has 16 residues. J was trimmed by 3 bases and V by 5 bases; bases with no gene match: 11. Germline CDR1 SGHVS, CDR2 FNYEAQ. The CDR3: CASSIFFGQGEETQYF. The CDR3, as DNA: TGTGCCAGCAGCATTTTCTTCGGACAGGGCGAAGAGACCCAGTACTTC.

The chain joins TRBV12-3 or TRBV12-4 to TRBJ1-1; D is uncertain. Between the trimmed V and J ends, which lost 7 bases and 4 bases, there was a span of 13 bases. CDR3 length equals 13 residues. CDR3 in DNA: TGTGCCAGCACCAAGGTGGGCAGCACTGAAGCTTTCTTT. This translates into CASTKVGSTEAFF.

A single count supports this clone. This chain joins TRBV5-1 and TRBJ2-7; D is possibly TRBD2 (5 bases). The CDR3 covers 14 residues. Trimming left V 3 bases short and J 5 bases short, with 15 bases between. Per the germline V gene, CDR1 is SGHRS and CDR2 is YFSETQ. The CDR3 nucleotides read TGCGCCAGCAGCTCTGCTCCGGGATTGAACGAGCAGTACTTC. Its protein product is CASSSAPGLNEQYF.